This T cell receptor beta chain was obtained from a study of identifying expanded T cells in peripheral blood. Clones were sequenced by immunoSEQ multiplex PCR, and TCRdb holds only the in-frame ones, with some missing. The sample holds about 100,000 clones, about 83% seen once. The receptor was isolated from a person aged 18 to 75 in good health. The sequencing sample was made of blood.

The CDR3 DNA is TGTGCCAGCAGGGCGCCCTCGTACGAGCAGTACTTC. This translates into CASRAPSYEQYF. The genes are TRBV7-3 and TRBJ2-7, with D unresolved. CDR1 and CDR2 (germline): SGHTA, FQGTGA. The CDR3 length is 12 residues. V lost 6 bases and J 4 bases, leaving 10 bases between the germline ends.